This entry concerns a single T cell receptor beta chain. Germline V CDR1 and CDR2: SGHAT, FQNNGV. With V trimmed by 4 bases and J by 4 bases, 9 bases remained unmatched. CDR3 length: 16 residues. The method was immunoSEQ multiplex PCR; TCRdb's version includes in-frame clones alone and lacks a portion of them. The data contain about 120,000 clones, around 88% of them singletons. The sample is drawn from a study of blood T cell repertoires in COVID-19. As for the study in general: T cells, B-cell-depleted T cells, or PBMCs provided the cDNA or gDNA that served as material.

The V and J genes are TRBV11-2 and TRBJ1-1; the match to TRBD1 covers 10 bases. Specimen: peripheral blood. The receptor was derived from a man in his fifties or sixties with acute or convalescent COVID-19. As DNA, the CDR3 is TGTGCCAGCAGCTCTTTACTCCGGACAGGGGGCACTGAAGCTTTCTTT. It translates to CASSSLLRTGGTEAFF.